These 16 T cell receptor beta chains were sequenced from one sample in a study of blood T cell repertoires in COVID-19. This table comes from immunoSEQ multiplex PCR, and its TCRdb copy is limited to in-frame clones, with some not included. The repertoire holds 240,000 or so clones, with roughly 87% as singletons. Sequencing was done on a sample of peripheral blood. All receptors derive from a woman aged 25 to 45 with acute or convalescent COVID-19.

The chain employs TRBV30 and TRBJ1-5, with a tentative D call TRBD1 (5 bases). Germline V CDR1 and CDR2: GTSNPN, SVGIG (reference sequence). V was shortened by 4 bases and J by 5 bases, with 12 bases between the two germline ends. This CDR3 spans 13 amino acids. CDR3 region: CAWKGGGDQPQHF. The CDR3 coding sequence is TGTGCCTGGAAAGGCGGGGGGGATCAGCCCCAGCATTTT.

This chain links TRBV9 with TRBJ2-7, with 10 positions matching TRBD2. V trimming: 1 base; J trimming: 3 bases; junction bases outside the gene matches: 1. This CDR3 spans 14 amino acids. Germline V gene data show CDR1 as SGDLS and CDR2 as YYNGEE. The CDR3 nucleotides read TGTGCCAGCAGCGTACTAGCGGGAGACTACGAGCAGTACTTC. Amino acid sequence: CASSVLAGDYEQYF.

The chain recombines TRBV5-8 with TRBJ2-7, with TRBD2 matching over 10 bases. Per germline, CDR1 SGHTS and CDR2 YDEGEE. V lost 6 bases, J lost 1 base, and 4 bases stayed unmatched. The CDR3 loop spans 14 amino acids. The CDR3 nucleotides are TGTGCCAGCATGATACTAGCGGGATCCTACGAGCAGTACTTC. Its protein is CASMILAGSYEQYF.

The chain joins TRBV4-2 to TRBJ2-5; 11 bases match TRBD2. The DNA end lines up better with TRBJ2-7; the J call may be wrong. The CDR3 runs 16 residues. CDR1 is LGHNA, CDR2 YNFKEQ, per germline. CDR3 nucleotides: TGTGCCAGCAGCCAGGCGGGACTAGCGGTCGGCTACGAGCAGTACTTC. Amino acid sequence: CASSQAGLAVGYEQYF.

The V call is TRBV5-1, the J call TRBJ2-6; 10 bases are a match to TRBD1. V shed 1 base, J shed 2 bases, and the junction held 9 bases outside the gene matches. Germline V gene lookup returns CDR1 SGHRS and CDR2 YFSETQ. The CDR3 runs 19 residues. The CDR3 spells CASSLSASGTGAGANVLTF. The CDR3 nucleotides are TGCGCCAGCAGCTTGTCAGCATCCGGGACAGGGGCTGGGGCCAACGTCCTGACTTTC.

The V and J genes are TRBV5-5 and TRBJ2-7, with 12 bases aligning to TRBD1. The CDR3 covers 16 residues. Germline lookup yields CDR1 SGHKS and CDR2 YYEKEE (reference sequence). V gave up 2 bases and J gave up 4 bases; unmatched junction bases: 7. DNA of the CDR3: TGTGCCAGCAGCTTAGCCGGGACAGGGGGCCAGTACGAGCAGTACTTC. The encoded protein is CASSLAGTGGQYEQYF.

V usage is TRBV15 and J usage is TRBJ2-2, with 11 bases lining up with TRBD2. V lost 3 bases and J lost 7; bases outside the gene matches: 13. The CDR3 totals 18 residues. The germline V gene has CDR1 LNHNV and CDR2 YYDKDF (reference sequence). CDR3 sequence (DNA): TGTGCCACCAGCAGTAGACAGGGTGCTAGCGGGAGGCTCGGGGAGCTGTTTTTT. Translation gives CATSSRQGASGRLGELFF.

The chain employs TRBV14 and TRBJ2-5; no definite D call. Germline loops: CDR1 SGHDN, CDR2 FVKESK. The germline V and J ends were trimmed by 1 base and 1 base, with 10 bases remaining between them. The CDR3 loop spans 15 amino acids. CDR3 sequence: CASSQGSLFQETQYF. CDR3 DNA: TGTGCCAGCAGCCAAGGTTCCCTTTTCCAAGAGACCCAGTACTTC. The full variable domain, rest sourced from reference TRBV14 and TRBJ2-5, is EAGVTQFPSHSVIEKGQTVTLRCDPISGHDNLYWYRRVMGKEIKFLLHFVKESKQDESGMPNNRFLAERTGGTYSTLKVQPAELEDSGVYFCASSQGSLFQETQYFGPGTRLLVL.

The genes are TRBV5-4 and TRBJ2-2; D uncertain. Germline CDR1 and CDR2: SGHNT and YYREEE (reference sequence). Trimming cost V 10 bases and J 2 bases, with 12 bases left between them. CDR3 length: 13 residues. CDR3 nucleotides: TGTGCCGCGGCGGTACACAACACCGGGGAGCTGTTTTTT. Its translation: CAAAVHNTGELFF. Filled out from reference TRBV5-4 and TRBJ2-2, the complete variable domain reads ETGVTQSPTHLIKTRGQQVTLRCSSQSGHNTVSWYQQALGQGPQFIFQYYREEENGRGNFPPRFSGLQFPNYSSELNVNALELDDSALYLCAAAVHNTGELFFGEGSRLTVL.

The CDR3 DNA reads as TGTGCCGCCAACGACAGGAGGAACACTGAAGCTTTCTTT. Amino acid sequence: CAANDRRNTEAFF. J is TRBJ1-1 and V is TRBV19; weak D call: TRBD1 (6 bases). CDR1 LNHDA and CDR2 SQIVND come from the germline V gene (reference sequence). Trimming pared 11 bases from V and 1 base from J, leaving 14 bases between. CDR3 size: 13 residues.

CDR3 DNA sequence: TGTGCCAGCAGGGCTACAGGGATCGACGAGCAGTACTTC. Protein product: CASRATGIDEQYF. This sequence joins TRBV2 and TRBJ2-7; perhaps TRBD1 as D (6 bases). V was clipped by 6 bases and J by 5 bases, with 14 bases between them. The CDR3 runs to 13 residues. The germline V gene has CDR1 SNHLY and CDR2 FYNNEI.

V is TRBV19 and J is TRBJ1-2; weak D call: TRBD1 (6 bases). V was cut by 3 bases and J by 7 bases, with 18 bases left in between. The CDR3 is 15 residues long. Germline V CDR1 and CDR2: LNHDA, SQIVND (reference sequence). CDR3 coding DNA: TGTGCCAGTAGTATCGCGGGGGCAGGGATTAGTGGCTACACCTTC. Translating it yields CASSIAGAGISGYTF.

The gene calls are TRBV27 and TRBJ2-5; the D is unclear. The CDR3 covers 15 residues. V was cut by 2 bases and J by 1 base, with 11 bases left in between. CDR1 and CDR2 (germline): MNHEY, SMNVEV (reference sequence). CDR3 protein: CASSLTHSIQETQYF. DNA of the CDR3: TGTGCCAGCAGTTTAACGCACAGCATCCAAGAGACCCAGTACTTC.

The genes are TRBV7-2 and TRBJ2-7; a weak D match, TRBD2 (5 bases). Germline loops: CDR1 SGHTA, CDR2 FQGNSA. This CDR3 has 15 amino acids. V gave up 0 bases and J gave up 4 bases, with 13 bases separating them. CDR3 loop: CASSLAEEVEYEQYF. CDR3 in DNA: TGTGCCAGCAGCTTAGCGGAGGAGGTCGAATACGAGCAGTACTTC.

Only one count was recorded for this clone. The chain links TRBV5-4 to TRBJ2-5, with TRBD1 matching 9 bases. V trimming: 2 bases; J trimming: 5 bases; junction bases outside the gene matches: 7. This CDR3 contains 15 residues. Looked up from germline, CDR1 is SGHNT and CDR2 is YYREEE (reference sequence). The CDR3 protein is CASSFDRGVTETQYF. The CDR3 DNA reads TGTGCCAGCAGCTTCGACAGGGGGGTTACGGAGACCCAGTACTTC.

The CDR3 loop reads CASSLGVLTGLAVYNEQFF. CDR3 bases: TGCGCCAGCAGCTTGGGGGTCCTAACTGGACTAGCGGTATACAATGAGCAGTTCTTC. The chain recombines TRBV5-1 with TRBJ2-1, with 10 bases matching TRBD2. This CDR3 has 19 amino acids. With V trimmed by 0 bases and J by 4 bases, 13 bases remained unmatched. Germline CDR1 reads SGHRS; CDR2 reads YFSETQ. The whole variable domain, remainder taken from reference TRBV5-1 and TRBJ2-1, is KAGVTQTPRYLIKTRGQQVTLSCSPISGHRSVSWYQQTPGQGLQFLFEYFSETQRNKGNFPGRFSGRQFSNSRSEMNVSTLELGDSALYLCASSLGVLTGLAVYNEQFFGPGTRLTVL.